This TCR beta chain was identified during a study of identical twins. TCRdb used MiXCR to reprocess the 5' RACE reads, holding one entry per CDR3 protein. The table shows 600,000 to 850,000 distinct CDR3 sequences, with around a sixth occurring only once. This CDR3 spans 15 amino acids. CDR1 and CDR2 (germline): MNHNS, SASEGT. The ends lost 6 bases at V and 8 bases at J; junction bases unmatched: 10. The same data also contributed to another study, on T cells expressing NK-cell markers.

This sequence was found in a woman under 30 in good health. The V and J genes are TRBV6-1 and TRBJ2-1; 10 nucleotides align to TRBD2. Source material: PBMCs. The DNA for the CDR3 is TGTGCCAGCAGGATAGAAAGCGGGGGGGCCCATGAGCAGTTCTTC. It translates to CASRIESGGAHEQFF.